This TCR beta chain was profiled in a study of human T cells and chemical hapten exposure. This clonotype was found a few times. Total RNA was isolated from unfractionated whole blood. During construction of the library, unique molecular identifiers were attached to individual cDNA molecules for quantitative, reproducible TCR counting. Study processing details: A typical sample had 95,638 TCRs, with about 20,000 to 690,600 overall. TCRdb reanalysed the reads using MiXCR and keeps one entry per CDR3 protein. TCRdb assigned the V and J calls; the authors' analysis was not used. The sample holds about 120,000 distinct CDR3 sequences, around 8.5% seen once. Deletions cut 6 bases from V and 1 base from J, with 16 bases between. CDR3 size: 15 residues. The germline CDR1 and CDR2 sequences are SGHDT and YYEEEE.

Sample: whole blood. The TCR was taken from a human donor in good health. Some clones in this sample may be carry-over from other donors' samples. The V and J genes are TRBV5-6 and TRBJ2-5; the D gene is possibly TRBD1 (5 bases). DNA for the CDR3: TGTGCCAGCATCACGGATGGGGCAGGCCAAGAGACCCAGTACTTC. Protein product: CASITDGAGQETQYF. The full variable domain, rest sourced from reference TRBV5-6 and TRBJ2-5, is DAGVTQSPTHLIKTRGQQVTLRCSPKSGHDTVSWYQQALGQGPQFIFQYYEEEERQRGNFPDRFSGHQFPNYSSELNVNALLLGDSALYLCASITDGAGQETQYFGPGTRLLVL.